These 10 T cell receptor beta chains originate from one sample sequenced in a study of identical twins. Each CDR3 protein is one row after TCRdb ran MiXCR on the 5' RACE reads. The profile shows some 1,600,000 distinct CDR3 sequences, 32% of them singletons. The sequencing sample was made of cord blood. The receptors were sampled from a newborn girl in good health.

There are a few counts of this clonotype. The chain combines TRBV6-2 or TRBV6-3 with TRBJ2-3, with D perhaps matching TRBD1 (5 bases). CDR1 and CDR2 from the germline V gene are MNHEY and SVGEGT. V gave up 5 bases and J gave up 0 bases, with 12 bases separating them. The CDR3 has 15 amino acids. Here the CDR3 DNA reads TGTGCCAGCAGTGATCAGGGCACTAGCACAGATACGCAGTATTTT. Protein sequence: CASSDQGTSTDTQYF.

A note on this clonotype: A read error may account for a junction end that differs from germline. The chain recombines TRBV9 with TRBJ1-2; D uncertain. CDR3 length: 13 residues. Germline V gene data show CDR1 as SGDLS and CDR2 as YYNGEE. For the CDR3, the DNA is TGTGCCAGCAGCGTAGGGACTAACTATGACTACACCTTC. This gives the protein CASSVGTNYDYTF.

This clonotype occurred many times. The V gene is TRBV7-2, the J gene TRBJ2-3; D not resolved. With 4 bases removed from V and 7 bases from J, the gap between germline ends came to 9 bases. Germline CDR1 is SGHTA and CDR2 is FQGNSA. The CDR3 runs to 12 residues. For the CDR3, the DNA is TGTGCCAGCAGCTACCTTGGGAATACGCAGTATTTT. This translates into CASSYLGNTQYF. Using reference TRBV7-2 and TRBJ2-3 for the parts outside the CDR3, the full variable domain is GAGVSQSPSNKVTEKGKDVELRCDPISGHTALYWYRQSLGQGLEFLIYFQGNSAPDKSGLPSDRFSAERTGGSVSTLTIQRTQQEDSAVYLCASSYLGNTQYFGPGTRLTVL.

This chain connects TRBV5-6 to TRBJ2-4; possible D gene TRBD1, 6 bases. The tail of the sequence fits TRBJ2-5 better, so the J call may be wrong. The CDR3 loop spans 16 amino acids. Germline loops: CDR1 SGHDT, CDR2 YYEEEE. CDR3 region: CASSLAPDRVQETQYF. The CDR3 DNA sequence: TGTGCCAGCAGCTTGGCCCCGGACAGAGTCCAAGAGACCCAGTACTTC.

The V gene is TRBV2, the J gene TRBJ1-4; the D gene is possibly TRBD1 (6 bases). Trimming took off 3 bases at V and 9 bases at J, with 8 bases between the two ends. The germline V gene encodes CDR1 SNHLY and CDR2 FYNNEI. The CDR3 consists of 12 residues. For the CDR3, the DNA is TGTGCCAGCAGTGAGGGGGCCAAAAAACTGTTTTTT. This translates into CASSEGAKKLFF.

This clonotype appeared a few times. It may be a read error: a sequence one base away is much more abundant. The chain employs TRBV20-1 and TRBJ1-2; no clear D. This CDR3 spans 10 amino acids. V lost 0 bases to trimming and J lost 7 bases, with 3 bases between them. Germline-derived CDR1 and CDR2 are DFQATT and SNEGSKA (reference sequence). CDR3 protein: CSARERGYTF. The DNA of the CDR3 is TGCAGTGCTAGAGAGCGTGGCTACACCTTC.

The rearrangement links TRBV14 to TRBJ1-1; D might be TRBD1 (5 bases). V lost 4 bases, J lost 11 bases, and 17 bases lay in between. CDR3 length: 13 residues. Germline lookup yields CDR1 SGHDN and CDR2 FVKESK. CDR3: CASSRLTGGKAFF. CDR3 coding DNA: TGTGCCAGCAGCCGACTCACCGGGGGTAAGGCTTTCTTT.

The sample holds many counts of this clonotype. CDR3 region: CASSFTSSYNEQFF. CDR3 nucleotides: TGTGCCAGCAGTTTCACTAGCTCCTACAATGAGCAGTTCTTC. The rearrangement joins TRBV12-3 or TRBV12-4 to TRBJ2-1, with D possibly matching TRBD2 (5 bases). The CDR3 sequence is 14 residues long. Between the trimmed V and J ends, which lost 3 bases and 0 bases, there was a span of 6 bases.

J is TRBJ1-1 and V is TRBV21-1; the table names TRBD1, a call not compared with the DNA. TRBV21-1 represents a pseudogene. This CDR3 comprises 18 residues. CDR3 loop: CASSKGETGVLMNTEAFF. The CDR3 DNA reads TGTGCCAGCAGCAAAGGGGAAACAGGGGTTCTCATGAACACTGAAGCTTTCTTT.

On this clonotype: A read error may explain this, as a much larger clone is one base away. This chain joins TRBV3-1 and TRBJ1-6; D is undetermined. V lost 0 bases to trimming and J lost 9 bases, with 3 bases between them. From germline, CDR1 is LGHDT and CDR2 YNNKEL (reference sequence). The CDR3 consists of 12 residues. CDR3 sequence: CASSQDTSPLHF. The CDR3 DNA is TGTGCCAGCAGCCAAGACACTTCACCCCTCCACTTT.